These 27 T cell receptor beta chains came from one sample sequenced in a study of blood T cell repertoires in COVID-19. Generated by immunoSEQ multiplex PCR, the TCRdb table keeps only in-frame clones and is missing some. The sample includes around 140,000 clones, about 90% seen only once; the top ten take roughly 1.5%. Sequencing input: peripheral blood. The receptors here all came from a woman in her forties or fifties with acute or convalescent COVID-19.

The gene calls are TRBV7-6 and TRBJ2-7; D gene unclear. Per germline, CDR1 SGHVS and CDR2 FNYEAQ. Trimming shortened V by 1 base and J by 3 bases, and 13 bases separated the two germline ends. The CDR3 is 15 amino acids. The CDR3 sequence is CASSLESQRFYEQYF. The DNA of the CDR3 is TGTGCCAGCAGCTTAGAATCGCAGAGGTTCTACGAGCAGTACTTC.

This chain links TRBV11-2 with TRBJ2-5; 8 nucleotides align to TRBD1. V was clipped by 1 base and J by 7 bases; unmatched bases: 5. Germline V gene sequence: CDR1 SGHAT, CDR2 FQNNGV. This CDR3 spans 14 amino acids. CDR3 in amino acids: CASSLGDRRGTQYF. The CDR3 DNA reads TGTGCCAGCAGCTTAGGGGACAGGCGAGGGACCCAGTACTTC. Supplemented by reference TRBV11-2 and TRBJ2-5, the full variable domain reads EAGVAQSPRYKIIEKRQSVAFWCNPISGHATLYWYQQILGQGPKLLIQFQNNGVVDDSQLPKDRFSAERLKGVDSTLKIQPAKLEDSAVYLCASSLGDRRGTQYFGPGTRLLVL.

The V call is TRBV9, the J call TRBJ2-5; 8 positions match TRBD2. The V segment lost 4 bases and the J segment 4 bases; nucleotides outside the gene matches: 15. Germline V lookup: CDR1 SGDLS, CDR2 YYNGEE. This CDR3 is 17 amino acids long. The CDR3 reads CASSPGGIAGGVETQYF. For the CDR3, the DNA is TGTGCCAGCAGCCCCGGGGGAATCGCGGGGGGCGTAGAGACCCAGTACTTC.

The V and J genes are TRBV18 and TRBJ2-3; 11 bases map to TRBD2. CDR1 and CDR2 (germline): KGHSH, LQKENI. This CDR3 has 18 residues. With 3 bases clipped from V and 0 bases from J, the junction kept 8 bases outside the gene matches. As DNA, the CDR3 is TGTGCCAGCTCACCCCGACTAGCGGGGACCCCGAGCACAGATACGCAGTATTTT. It encodes CASSPRLAGTPSTDTQYF.

The chain uses TRBV19 and TRBJ1-2; the match to TRBD1 covers 9 bases. The germline gives CDR1 LNHDA, CDR2 SQIVND (reference sequence). This CDR3 spans 14 amino acids. The V segment lost 5 bases and the J segment 7 bases; nucleotides outside the gene matches: 8. The CDR3 spells CASSPIQGAPGYTF. The CDR3 region has the DNA TGTGCCAGTAGTCCAATACAGGGGGCGCCTGGCTACACCTTC.

The chain couples TRBV19 to TRBJ2-7; a weak D match, TRBD1 (5 bases). CDR3 length: 14 amino acids. Germline V gene lookup returns CDR1 LNHDA and CDR2 SQIVND (reference sequence). V gave up 3 bases and J gave up 1 base, with 10 bases separating them. The CDR3 DNA reads TGTGCCAGTAGTATTTATGGGGCGTCCTACGAGCAGTACTTC. Encoded protein: CASSIYGASYEQYF.

This chain joins TRBV7-3 and TRBJ1-4; D might be TRBD1 (5 bases). Trimming shortened V by 0 bases and J by 8 bases, and 7 bases separated the two germline ends. CDR1 and CDR2 (germline): SGHTA, FQGTGA. There are 13 residues in the CDR3. The DNA for the CDR3 is TGTGCCAGCAGCTTAACTGGGGGGGAAAAACTGTTTTTT. Its protein product is CASSLTGGEKLFF. Filled out from reference TRBV7-3 and TRBJ1-4, the complete variable domain reads GAGVSQTPSNKVTEKGKYVELRCDPISGHTALYWYRQSLGQGPEFLIYFQGTGAADDSGLPNDRFFAVRPEGSVSTLKIQRTERGDSAVYLCASSLTGGEKLFFGSGTQLSVL.

The rearrangement uses TRBV7-8 and TRBJ1-6, with TRBD1 identical over 8 bases. CDR1 SGHVS and CDR2 FQNEAQ come from the germline V gene. V shed 4 bases and J 11 bases; nucleotides not matched to a gene: 16. CDR3 length: 17 residues. This chain's CDR3 is CASSSGGSGHPFAPLHF. Here the CDR3 DNA reads TGTGCCAGCAGCTCAGGGGGCTCAGGTCACCCATTCGCACCCCTCCACTTT. Combining the CDR3 with reference TRBV7-8 and TRBJ1-6 gives the whole variable domain GAGVSQSPRYKVAKRGQDVALRCDPISGHVSLFWYQQALGQGPEFLTYFQNEAQLDKSGLPSDRFFAERPEGSVSTLKIQRTQQEDSAVYLCASSSGGSGHPFAPLHFGNGTRLTVT.

V gene TRBV11-2 combines with J gene TRBJ1-2; the D gene is possibly TRBD1 (6 bases). Trimming stripped 6 bases from V and 8 bases from J, with 13 bases between. This CDR3 is 12 amino acids long. Per the germline V gene, CDR1 is SGHAT and CDR2 is FQNNGV. CDR3 nucleotides: TGTGCCAGCAGGGAAGGGGGTGGCGGCTACACCTTC. This sequence encodes CASREGGGGYTF.

The chain carries TRBV7-2 and TRBJ1-2; D not resolved. Germline CDR1 reads SGHTA; CDR2 reads FQGNSA. Trimming stripped 0 bases from V and 8 bases from J, with 7 bases between. CDR3 length equals 12 residues. The CDR3 DNA reads as TGTGCCAGCAGCTTAGCGTCTATCGGCTACACCTTC. Protein sequence: CASSLASIGYTF. Full variable domain (missing parts from reference TRBV7-2 and TRBJ1-2): GAGVSQSPSNKVTEKGKDVELRCDPISGHTALYWYRQSLGQGLEFLIYFQGNSAPDKSGLPSDRFSAERTGGSVSTLTIQRTQQEDSAVYLCASSLASIGYTFGSGTRLTVV.

This chain joins TRBV27 and TRBJ1-2; no definite D call. The germline V gene encodes CDR1 MNHEY and CDR2 SMNVEV (reference sequence). Trimming took off 2 bases at V and 0 bases at J, with 13 bases between the two ends. The CDR3 is made up of 16 amino acids. CDR3 nucleotides: TGTGCCAGCAGTTTACGATGGTCGCGGGCTAACTATGGCTACACCTTC. This encodes CASSLRWSRANYGYTF.

The V gene is TRBV3-1 (or the pseudogene TRBV3-2), the J gene TRBJ1-2; TRBD1 is a possible D gene (5 bases). CDR1 and CDR2 (germline): LGHDT, YNNKEL (reference sequence). V dropped 4 bases and J dropped 8 bases, with 11 bases sitting between them. This CDR3 spans 12 amino acids. DNA of the CDR3: TGTGCCAGCAGCCCAACCGGGGGGGGCTACACCTTC. Its translation is CASSPTGGGYTF.

A few counts support this clone. The chain is built from TRBV2 and TRBJ2-7; 9 bases fit TRBD2. There are 14 residues in the CDR3. V was clipped by 6 bases and J by 3 bases; unmatched bases: 6. Germline CDR1 is SNHLY and CDR2 is FYNNEI. This CDR3 reads CASRKTSGLYEQYF. The DNA for the CDR3 is TGTGCCAGCAGAAAGACTAGCGGACTCTACGAGCAGTACTTC.

This sequence joins TRBV10-3 and TRBJ1-1; 7 bases are a match to TRBD1. The CDR3 runs 12 residues. CDR1 and CDR2 (germline): ENHRY, SYGVKD. Unmatched junction bases numbered 5, after V lost 6 bases and J lost 7 bases. Written as DNA, the CDR3 is TGTGCCATCAGGGGGGACAGATTTGAAGCTTTCTTT. It specifies CAIRGDRFEAFF.

This sequence joins TRBV2 and TRBJ1-4, with D perhaps matching TRBD1 (5 bases). The CDR3 is made up of 13 amino acids. The V end lost 4 bases, the J end lost 8 bases, and 11 bases lay between the germline ends. Germline lookup yields CDR1 SNHLY and CDR2 FYNNEI. The CDR3 reads CASSAQGGEKLFF. Written as DNA, the CDR3 is TGTGCCAGCAGTGCGCAGGGAGGCGAAAAACTGTTTTTT.

This chain connects TRBV18 to TRBJ1-1; 8 bases match TRBD1. The germline gives CDR1 KGHSH, CDR2 LQKENI. The trim removed 5 bases at V and 4 bases at J, leaving 9 bases unmatched. The CDR3 runs to 15 residues. The CDR3 bases are TGTGCCAGCTCAGCCGACTTAACAGGGGGCACTGAAGCTTTCTTT. It codes for CASSADLTGGTEAFF.

The chain joins TRBV19 to TRBJ1-2; 9 bases are shared with TRBD1. The CDR3 covers 15 residues. CDR1 is LNHDA and CDR2 is SQIVND in the germline V gene (reference sequence). Trimming took 3 bases from V and 3 from J; bases not matched to a gene: 5. The chain's CDR3 is CASSMGQGRDYGYTF. The CDR3 coding sequence is TGTGCCAGTAGTATGGGACAGGGAAGGGACTATGGCTACACCTTC.

This chain connects TRBV3-1 (or the pseudogene TRBV3-2) to TRBJ2-2; 8 nucleotides align to TRBD1. Germline V CDR1 and CDR2: LGHDT, YNNKEL (reference sequence). J gave up 5 bases and V 5 bases, and 7 bases lay outside the gene matches. The CDR3 length is 15 residues. Written as DNA, the CDR3 is TGTGCCAGCAGCTCAGGGGGCGTATTTACCGGGGAGCTGTTTTTT. Translated: CASSSGGVFTGELFF.

This clone showed up just once. The rearrangement joins TRBV5-1 to TRBJ2-5, with 7 bases matching TRBD2. Germline loops: CDR1 SGHRS, CDR2 YFSETQ. CDR3 length: 15 amino acids. J lost 0 bases, V lost 4 bases, and 6 bases had no gene match. DNA for the CDR3: TGCGCCAGCAGCGGAAAAACTAGCGACCAAGAGACCCAGTACTTC. This codes for CASSGKTSDQETQYF. The whole variable domain, filled in from reference TRBV5-1 and TRBJ2-5, reads KAGVTQTPRYLIKTRGQQVTLSCSPISGHRSVSWYQQTPGQGLQFLFEYFSETQRNKGNFPGRFSGRQFSNSRSEMNVSTLELGDSALYLCASSGKTSDQETQYFGPGTRLLVL.

CDR3 sequence (DNA): TGTGCCAGCAGCTCCGACAGGGAATTTGGCGGGGAGCTGTTTTTT. It yields the protein CASSSDREFGGELFF. V is TRBV13 and J is TRBJ2-2; 7 bases are shared with TRBD1. Trimming cost V 4 bases and J 7 bases; bases outside gene matches: 9. The germline CDR1 and CDR2 sequences are PRHDT and FYEKMQ (reference sequence). This CDR3 comprises 15 residues.

The CDR3 region is CASSFSGTGETQYF. CDR3 nucleotides: TGTGCCAGCAGCTTTAGCGGGACCGGTGAGACCCAGTACTTC. This chain uses TRBV7-3 with TRBJ2-5; the match to TRBD2 covers 8 bases. The germline V gene has CDR1 SGHTA and CDR2 FQGTGA. With V trimmed by 3 bases and J by 5 bases, 5 bases remained unmatched. The CDR3 covers 14 residues.

This clone was seen only once. The chain is built from TRBV28 and TRBJ1-1; 7 nucleotides agree with TRBD1. The V gene's germline CDR1 is MDHEN and CDR2 SYDVKM. V lost 10 bases to trimming and J lost 1 base; unmatched junction nucleotides: 12. This CDR3 has 15 residues. The CDR3 region has the DNA TGTGCCACCACAGGGGCCCTGCTGGGGAACACTGAAGCTTTCTTT. It codes for CATTGALLGNTEAFF. Full variable domain (remainder filled in from reference TRBV28 and TRBJ1-1): DVKVTQSSRYLVKRTGEKVFLECVQDMDHENMFWYRQDPGLGLRLIYFSYDVKMKEKGDIPEGYSVSREKKERFSLILESASTNQTSMYLCATTGALLGNTEAFFGQGTRLTVV.

The gene calls are TRBV5-4 and TRBJ2-1, with D possibly matching TRBD2 (6 bases). The germline V gene encodes CDR1 SGHNT and CDR2 YYREEE (reference sequence). V was cut by 5 bases and J by 0 bases, with 15 bases left in between. This CDR3 contains 16 residues. This CDR3 is CASRADGGISYNEQFF. The CDR3 nucleotides are TGTGCCAGCAGAGCGGATGGCGGGATCTCCTACAATGAGCAGTTCTTC.

This clone was observed a few times. The chain carries TRBV7-9 and TRBJ2-1, with D possibly matching TRBD2 (6 bases). CDR3 size: 15 residues. Trimming took off 5 bases at V and 6 bases at J, with 17 bases between the two ends. Germline lookup yields CDR1 SEHNR and CDR2 FQNEAQ (reference sequence). The CDR3 is CASSPRGSGLNEQFF. The CDR3 DNA reads as TGTGCCAGCAGCCCCCGCGGTAGCGGTCTCAATGAGCAGTTCTTC.

V usage is TRBV20-1 and J usage is TRBJ2-3; D is ambiguous. The V gene's germline CDR1 is DFQATT and CDR2 SNEGSKA (reference sequence). The CDR3 is 11 amino acids. V shed 6 bases and J shed 3 bases, with 7 bases lying between them. The CDR3, as DNA: TGCAGTGCCCGGCGGACAGATACGCAGTATTTT. It translates to CSARRTDTQYF.

The V and J genes are TRBV11-1 and TRBJ2-7, with 7 bases matching TRBD2. The V and J ends lost 1 base and 4 bases, in that order; junction bases with no gene match: 10. This CDR3 comprises 16 residues. CDR1 is SGHAT and CDR2 is FQDESV in the germline V gene (reference sequence). The CDR3 sequence is CASSLDPREMLYEQYF. In DNA form, the CDR3 reads TGTGCCAGCAGCTTAGATCCGCGGGAGATGCTTTACGAGCAGTACTTC. The full variable domain, in which reference TRBV11-1 and TRBJ2-7 provide the parts outside the CDR3, is EAEVAQSPRYKITEKSQAVAFWCDPISGHATLYWYRQILGQGPELLVQFQDESVVDDSQLPKDRFSAERLKGVDSTLKIQPAELGDSAMYLCASSLDPREMLYEQYFGPGTRLTVT.

This chain connects TRBV5-5 to TRBJ1-5; TRBD1 matches at 9 bases. Trimming cost V 4 bases and J 7 bases; bases outside gene matches: 12. The CDR3 spans 16 residues. CDR1 is SGHKS and CDR2 is YYEKEE in the germline V gene (reference sequence). CDR3 residues: CASSPGTGTFGQPQHF. CDR3 sequence (DNA): TGTGCCAGCAGCCCCGGGACAGGGACCTTTGGACAGCCCCAGCATTTT. Looking up the rest from reference TRBV5-5 and TRBJ1-5 gives the full variable domain: DAGVTQSPTHLIKTRGQQVTLRCSPISGHKSVSWYQQVLGQGPQFIFQYYEKEERGRGNFPDRFSARQFPNYSSELNVNALLLGDSALYLCASSPGTGTFGQPQHFGDGTRLSIL.